The rows below give T cell receptor beta chains drawn from one sample of a study of T-cell reconstitution after alpha-beta-depleted transplantation in children. From the PCR reads, TCRdb called clonotypes with MiXCR, one entry per CDR3 protein. The sample carries about 200,000 distinct CDR3 sequences, around a sixth recorded once. The sequencing here drew on PBMCs, mostly from graft donor cells, taken 360 days after TCRalphabeta/CD19-depleted stem cell transplant. The source of these receptors is a male patient aged 2 to 9 who had a stem cell transplant for acute lymphoblastic leukemia, so the T cells may come from the graft donor. Each CDR3 is given with its conserved first and last residue. The D gene is left open where the match is weak. Expanded clones get a size class; other rows say once, few or many, or leave the size out.

d_call	v_call	j_call	cdr3_length	clone_size	cdr3_aa	cdr3_nt
NA	TRBV6-5	TRBJ1-1	16	NA	CASSYPREGGNTEAFF	TGTGCCAGCAGTTACCCGAGGGAGGGAGGGAACACTGAAGCTTTCTTT
TRBD1	TRBV11-2	TRBJ2-2	17	NA	CASSPPRGGRNTGELFF	TGTGCCAGCAGCCCCCCCCGAGGGGGCAGGAACACCGGGGAGCTGTTTTTT
NA	TRBV10-3	TRBJ2-4	13	few	CAISGPGRDIQYF	TGTGCCATCAGTGGGCCAGGGAGAGACATTCAGTACTTC
NA	TRBV5-1	TRBJ2-7	14	NA	CASSLGLGPYEQYF	TGCGCCAGCAGCTTGGGACTAGGGCCCTACGAGCAGTACTTC
NA	TRBV5-1	TRBJ2-2	13	many	CASSPERIGELFF	TGCGCCAGCAGCCCAGAACGAATCGGGGAGCTGTTTTTT
NA	TRBV6-1	TRBJ1-1	14	few	CASTSGVGITEAFF	TGTGCCAGCACCTCAGGGGTTGGGATCACTGAAGCTTTCTTT
NA	TRBV6-2/TRBV6-3	TRBJ1-1	14	NA	CASSYSLGYTEAFF	TGTGCCAGCAGTTACTCGTTGGGTTACACTGAAGCTTTCTTT
TRBD2	TRBV18	TRBJ2-1	16	NA	CASSPHSPGGYNEQFF	TGTGCCAGCTCACCGCATTCTCCGGGAGGGTACAATGAGCAGTTCTTC
NA	TRBV4-2	TRBJ2-5	16	NA	CASSQERAANQETQYF	TGTGCCAGCAGCCAAGAAAGGGCGGCGAACCAAGAGACCCAGTACTTC
NA	TRBV5-1	TRBJ2-1	14	NA	CASSLGGIGDEQFF	TGCGCCAGCAGCTTGGGGGGCATCGGGGATGAGCAGTTCTTC
NA	TRBV12-3/TRBV12-4	TRBJ1-6	16	few	CASSLMISGIPSPLHF	TGTGCCAGCAGTTTAATGATATCGGGGATTCCTTCACCCCTCCACTTT